The next 7 T cell receptor beta chains were all read from a single sample in a study of tumor and adjacent non-tumor tissue in lung cancer. The template was RNA from unsorted bulk tissue. This non-tumor lung sample came from over 3 cm beyond the tumor edge. A modified ARM-PCR protocol with three rounds of nested PCR amplified TCRbeta. TCRdb re-called the multiplex PCR reads with MiXCR, one entry per CDR3 protein. The sample lists over 100,000 distinct CDR3 sequences; about 61% were seen once. Sequencing input: distant non-tumor lung tissue. The receptor set was obtained from a man between 60 and 70 years old with non-small cell lung cancer.

Comments on this clonotype: A much larger clone differs from this one at a single base, so this may be a read error. The conserved phenylalanine or tryptophan is not found at the CDR3 terminus, so this likely reflects a read error. The genes are TRBV28 and TRBJ2-7; the match to TRBD2 covers 11 bases. CDR3 length: 15 residues. Unmatched junction bases numbered 5, after V lost 4 bases and J lost 3 bases. The germline V gene has CDR1 MDHEN and CDR2 SYDVKM. The chain's CDR3 is CASSSGLAEGYEQYS. The CDR3, as DNA: TGTGCCAGCAGTTCGGGACTAGCGGAGGGCTACGAGCAGTACTCC.

This clonotype was detected a few times. A clone one base away is much larger, so this may be a read error. This chain connects TRBV5-4 to TRBJ2-6, with 8 bases that match TRBD2. Germline values: CDR1 SGHNT, CDR2 YYREEE (reference sequence). This CDR3 has 15 amino acids. CDR3 sequence reads: CASSLSGRGVNVLTF. DNA for the CDR3: TGTGCCAGCAGCTTGTCAGGGCGGGGGGTCAACGTCCTGACTTTC.

Details on this clonotype: One junction end does not reproduce the germline sequence, and a read error may be involved. The genes are TRBV5-1 and TRBJ2-1, with D perhaps TRBD2 (7 bases). In germline, CDR1 is SGHRS, CDR2 YFSETQ. The CDR3 length is 18 residues. Here the CDR3 DNA reads TGCGCCAGCAGCTGGACTAGGGGGGGAGAAAGCTCCCACAATGAGCAGTTCTTC. Protein product: CASSWTRGGESSHNEQFF.

Points on this clonotype: One end of the junction fails to match germline, which may point to a read error. This chain links TRBV4-3 with TRBJ2-5, with D perhaps assigned TRBD1 or TRBD2 (6 bases each). Germline lookup yields CDR1 LGHNA and CDR2 YSLEER. The CDR3 runs 15 residues. The CDR3 coding sequence is TGCGCCAACAGCTCCGGGGGACAATGGGAAGAGACCCAGTACTTC. This codes for CANSSGGQWEETQYF.

This rearrangement joins TRBV5-1 to TRBJ2-2, with TRBD1 identical over 7 bases. CDR1 SGHRS and CDR2 YFSETQ come from the germline V gene. V lost 6 bases to trimming and J lost 2 bases; unmatched junction nucleotides: 4. The CDR3 length is 14 residues. The CDR3 nucleotides read TGCGCCAGCACCGGGACAGCAAACACCGGGGAGCTGTTTTTT. Its protein is CASTGTANTGELFF. Filled out from reference TRBV5-1 and TRBJ2-2, the complete variable domain reads KAGVTQTPRYLIKTRGQQVTLSCSPISGHRSVSWYQQTPGQGLQFLFEYFSETQRNKGNFPGRFSGRQFSNSRSEMNVSTLELGDSALYLCASTGTANTGELFFGEGSRLTVL.

The chain links TRBV11-2 to TRBJ2-2, with D uncertain. This CDR3 has 14 amino acids. CDR1 is SGHAT and CDR2 is FQNNGV in the germline V gene. V was cut by 0 bases and J by 5 bases, with 7 bases left in between. The CDR3 reads CASSLDTRTGELFF. In DNA, the CDR3 is TGTGCCAGCAGCTTAGACACGCGGACCGGGGAGCTGTTTTTT.

Many counts were recorded for this clonotype. V is TRBV6-1 and J is TRBJ1-1; 10 bases align to TRBD1. V lost 4 bases and J lost 10; bases outside the gene matches: 12. The CDR3 consists of 15 residues. Germline V CDR1 and CDR2: MNHNS, SASEGT. CDR3 in amino acids: CASSAGRDRGRRAFF. CDR3 nucleotides: TGTGCCAGCAGTGCAGGCCGGGACAGGGGACGACGAGCTTTCTTT.